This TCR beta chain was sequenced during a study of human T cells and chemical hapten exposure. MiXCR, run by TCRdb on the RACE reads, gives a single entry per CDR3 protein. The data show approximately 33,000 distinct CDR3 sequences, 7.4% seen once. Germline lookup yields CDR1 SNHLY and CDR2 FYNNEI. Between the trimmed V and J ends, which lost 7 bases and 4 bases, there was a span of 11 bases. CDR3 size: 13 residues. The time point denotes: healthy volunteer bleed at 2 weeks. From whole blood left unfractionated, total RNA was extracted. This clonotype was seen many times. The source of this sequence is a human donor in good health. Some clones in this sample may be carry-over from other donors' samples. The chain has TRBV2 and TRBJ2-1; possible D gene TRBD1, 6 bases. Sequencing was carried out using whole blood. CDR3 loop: CASTQTGYNEQFF. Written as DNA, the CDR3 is TGTGCCAGCACCCAGACAGGTTACAATGAGCAGTTCTTC.